This TCR beta chain is drawn from a study of cytomegalovirus exposure and HLA in healthy donors (TCRdb year 2017). For context, the study as a whole: In an earlier analysis of 550 to 750 of the donors, 250 to 300 Gb of sequence data and about 110 million unique TCR beta sequences from roughly 190 million T cells were reported. Roughly 310 gigabases of sequencing data and 70 million to 100 million unique TCR sequences were included in an early release covering 550 to 650 HLA-typed donors. Among the approximately 420 genotyped donors, more than 70% belonged to the genetic ancestry cluster associated with self-reported Caucasian donors. The aim of the study was to test whether cataloging public T cell receptors could identify signatures of past pathogen exposure. The study used immunosequencing to profile the T cell repertoires of approximately 640 subjects and linked those repertoires to cytomegalovirus serostatus. Besides the first cohort of 666 subjects, a separate validation cohort made up of about 120 different subjects was used. The study combined high-throughput TCR immunosequencing, statistical association of individual TCRs with disease status, and machine learning to predict cytomegalovirus infection status. In a later analysis, previously published TCR beta repertoires from about 670 donors were re-analyzed and high-resolution HLA genotyping was added so that TCR occurrence patterns could be studied. Rather than using new phenotypic data, the later analysis identified candidate immune exposures from TCR beta sequences and from how often those sequences occurred across donors. In an earlier analysis of roughly 540 of the donors, high-throughput TCR beta sequencing was used to judge whether each TCR beta V gene segment behaved as functional or pseudogenic. Alongside the repertoire data, information on donor age, sex, ethnicity and CMV serostatus was compiled. Genome-wide SNP genotypes for about 60% of the roughly 700 donors were used in a later genetic analysis, which treated that subset as a discovery cohort. All discovery cohort repertoires had been generated using a single sequencing platform. Both class I and class II loci were covered by HLA typing, at four-digit resolution. The number of typed donors differed by locus: about 620-640 for A, B, C, DRB1 and DQB1; some 540 for DQA1; approximately 610 for DPA1; and about 470 for DPB1. Roughly 5 DR-DQ haplotypes were handled as single units for association and clustering, since linkage in the cohort was strong. Across 300 to 400 genotyped donors of the cohort, an average of about 240,000 unique TCR beta nucleotide sequences per donor were sequenced, and roughly 20% of those sequences were non-productive. Study-wide conclusions, independent of this receptor: Because HLA typing was unavailable for some donors at each locus, only the typed subset was used in association tests. A later genetic analysis associated a missense DCLRE1C variant with V-gene and J-gene trimming of TCR beta chains, and an independent cohort replicated the association. In the study, 150 to 200 TCR beta chains were listed as associated with cytomegalovirus. According to the authors, the approach could potentially be generalized to other disease states and immunological phenotypes. The 87-base-pair reads could not distinguish some IMGT-functional V segments, including TRBV6-2 and TRBV6-3, so those segments were excluded. In vitro tests confirmed that a few of the cytomegalovirus-associated TCR beta chains recognize cytomegalovirus antigens. Only TCR beta chains were sequenced in this cohort, and the absence of alpha or paired-chain data limited detectable features. Cytomegalovirus status was reported to be diagnosed by the classifier with high specificity and sensitivity in both the original and validation cohorts. In a later analysis, HLA-associated TCR beta chains were found to be more clonally expanded and to have lower generation probabilities than equally common non-associated chains. The sequencing pipeline was judged likely to have produced a cluster of highly shared sequence variants as a technical artifact. While some public TCRs were present in many individuals, most TCR sequences turned up only very rarely across donors. Several of the top co-occurrence clusters appeared to be linked to parvovirus B19, influenza, CMV and Epstein-Barr virus, according to a later analysis. Correlated functional status among segregating V segments might be attributable to linkage disequilibrium, but an unknown experimental factor could not be ruled out. According to a later analysis, TCR association rates differed among HLA loci, with DRB1 alleles showing the most associated TCRs and HLA-C alleles showing the fewest. Immune exposure information for the cohort was limited to CMV serostatus. Because counts were too low, seventeen rarely observed V segments, including chromosome 9 orphons, were excluded from the earlier analysis of 500 to 700 of the donors. Compared with the roughly 710-donor mean, donors in an Asian-associated ancestry cluster had fewer N-insertions in productive TCRs, according to a later genetic analysis. Sequencing depth was assumed to be roughly uniform across donors in the presence/absence analyses, though that assumption may not hold. A further reported finding was that TCR beta sequences accurately predicted the HLA-A and HLA-B alleles for most subjects in the first cohort. In an earlier analysis of approximately 590 of the donors, most TCR beta V segments were observed in productive rearrangements about 87% or about 30% of the time, broadly matching IMGT annotations. A later analysis associated about 18,000 TCR beta sequences with specific HLA alleles at a false discovery rate of 0.05. In a later analysis, most CMV-associated TCR beta chains were found to appear HLA-restricted, with HLA associations seemingly driven largely by CMV exposure. When HLA alleles, especially DR and DQ, strongly co-occurred, attributing TCR associations to individual alleles was difficult.

Library prep was done by the immunoSEQ multiplex PCR assay. A mixture of 60 forward primers for TCR Vbeta segments and 13 reverse primers for TCR Jbeta segments was used in the multiplex PCR. A multiplex PCR assay on genomic DNA amplified the CDR3 region of rearranged TCR beta genes. On the Illumina HiSeq System, the amplified TCR beta libraries were sequenced as 87-base-pair reads. In the authors' own workflow: A later analysis counted approximately 84 million unique TCR beta chains across the roughly 700 repertoires, and 10 million to 12 million of these chains were shared by at least two donors. To remove PCR and sequencing errors, raw reads were error-corrected and collapsed into unique sequences using a nearest-neighbor algorithm that merged closely related sequences. Alignment of CDR3 sequences to IMGT reference sequences was used to assign V, D and J gene segments. For a sequence to be retained, a match of at least six nucleotides was required to both a V gene segment and a J gene segment. A rearrangement was called productive if the CDR3 had no stop codons and remained in frame with V and J, and every other rearrangement was called non-productive. Following IMGT convention, CDR3 was defined as the stretch from the second conserved V-encoded cysteine up to the conserved J-encoded phenylalanine. In an earlier analysis of around 570 of the donors, sequences lacking an unambiguous match to a single V gene segment were excluded. In an earlier analysis of roughly 600 of the donors, a V segment was called functional when productive rearrangements were above 56.7%, and segregating when the standard deviation between donors exceeded 5%. A statistical classification framework was built for diagnosing cytomegalovirus status from the catalog of TCR beta chain sequences. In a later analysis, V and J genes were assigned by comparing TCR nucleotide sequences against IMGT/GENE-DB human TR gene sequences. The TCRdist pipeline was used in a later analysis to assign CDR3 sequences and most-parsimonious VDJ recombination scenarios. In a later analysis, every TCR beta chain was defined by the combination of its CDR3 amino acid sequence and its V-gene family, and reads without a unique V-gene family were dropped. In a later analysis, around 600 highly shared, low-generation-probability nucleotide sequences were removed to address suspected cross-contamination and a sequencing artifact. For each public chain, a later analysis derived a clonal expansion index from normalized ranks of inferred template counts within each repertoire. Generation probabilities in a later analysis came from a VDJ recombination model fitted to out-of-frame rearrangements, and those results were checked against IGoR. Hypergeometric tests were used in a later analysis to score TCR-TCR, TCR-HLA and TCR-CMV co-occurrence, with a repertoire-size bias correction applied to the TCR pairs. In a later analysis, false discovery rates were estimated by permuting HLA or CMV assignments 20 times. A later analysis grouped co-occurring TCRs with DBSCAN, adding TCRdist sequence similarity when clustering within HLA-allele-positive subsets. Repertoires with fewer than 30,000 or more than 120,000 public chains were left out of co-occurrence clustering, as were five repertoires with anomalous nucleotide sharing. TCRdb's version of the immuneACCESS table is confined to in-frame rearrangements and falls short of the full clone set. An unresolved V gene accounts for under half of the shortfall where checked; the remainder is of unknown origin. V, J and clone size reflect that table, while D and trimming were determined from the DNA. This sample holds some 140,000 clones; 70% to 80% were observed only once. The biggest ten clones account for approximately 2.3% of the sample.

The cohort was made up of 666 healthy bone marrow donors. All cohort members were sampled while nominally healthy, although unrecorded immune exposures were likely present. The donor was CMV seronegative and belonged to the group of around 400 seronegative cohort members. Each donor provided a peripheral blood sample, and peripheral blood mononuclear cells were used for TCR beta sequencing. Genomic DNA was extracted from the blood cell samples with the Qiagen DNeasy Blood Extraction Kit. In regard to this clone: The specificity of this receptor is unknown. No base quality values were provided; no much bigger clone lies one nucleotide off.

The CDR3, from cysteine to phenylalanine, totals 15 residues. Only CDR3 DNA remains: 45 bases, in frame from the first base. V is pared back by 5 bases and J by 1 base, with 14 bases lying between the germline termini. Reading the germline V gene gives CDR1 SGHVS and CDR2 FQNEAQ. The V gene is TRBV7-8 and the J gene is TRBJ1-2; a weak D assignment points to TRBD1 (6 bases agree). The source of this sequence is a man aged 25-45 years in good health and CMV-seronegative. Specimen: PBMCs. The CDR3 reads CASSVGQSFNYGYTF. The DNA sequence follows: TGTGCCAGCAGCGTCGGACAGAGCTTTAACTATGGCTACACCTTC.